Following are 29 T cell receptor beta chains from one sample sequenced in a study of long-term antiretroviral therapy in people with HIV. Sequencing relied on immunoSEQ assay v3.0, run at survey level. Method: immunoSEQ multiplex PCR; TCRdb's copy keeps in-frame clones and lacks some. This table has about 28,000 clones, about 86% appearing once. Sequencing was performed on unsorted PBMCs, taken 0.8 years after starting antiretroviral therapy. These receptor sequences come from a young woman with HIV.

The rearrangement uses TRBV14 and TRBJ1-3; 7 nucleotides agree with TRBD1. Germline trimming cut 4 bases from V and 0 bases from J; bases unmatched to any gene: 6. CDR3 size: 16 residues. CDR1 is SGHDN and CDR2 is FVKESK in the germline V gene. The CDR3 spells CASSRGQSSSGNTIYF. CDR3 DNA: TGTGCCAGCAGCCGGGGACAGTCGAGCTCTGGAAACACCATATATTTT.

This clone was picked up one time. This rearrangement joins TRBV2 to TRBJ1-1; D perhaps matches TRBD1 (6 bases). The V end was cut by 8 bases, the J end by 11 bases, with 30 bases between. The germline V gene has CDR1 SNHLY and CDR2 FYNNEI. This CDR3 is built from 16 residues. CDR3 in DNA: TGTGCCAGCTATGAGCTTACAGGGACCAAAACCTTGGGGGCTTTCTTT. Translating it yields CASYELTGTKTLGAFF.

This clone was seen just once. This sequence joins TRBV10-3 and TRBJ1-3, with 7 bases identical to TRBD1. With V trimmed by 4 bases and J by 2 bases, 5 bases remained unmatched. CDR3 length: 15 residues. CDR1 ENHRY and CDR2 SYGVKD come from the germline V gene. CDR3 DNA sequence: TGTGCCATCAGTGTAGGCACAGGGGCTGGAAACACCATATATTTT. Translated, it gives CAISVGTGAGNTIYF.

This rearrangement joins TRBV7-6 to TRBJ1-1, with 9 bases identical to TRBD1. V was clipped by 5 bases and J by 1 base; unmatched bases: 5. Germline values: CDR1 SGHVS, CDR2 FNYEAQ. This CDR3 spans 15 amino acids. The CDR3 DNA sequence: TGTGCCAGCAGCCTGGGACAGGGCGGGAACACTGAAGCTTTCTTT. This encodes CASSLGQGGNTEAFF.

The CDR3 coding sequence is TGCAGCACCGATTGGACTAGCGGGGGGGTCCTTAGCACAGATACGCAGTATTTT. Encoded protein: CSTDWTSGGVLSTDTQYF. This chain connects TRBV29-1 to TRBJ2-3; TRBD2 aligns across 15 bases. This CDR3 is 18 amino acids long. The V gene end was trimmed by 8 bases and the J gene end by 0 bases; junction bases not matched to a gene: 12. Germline CDR1 reads SQVTM; CDR2 reads ANQGSEA.

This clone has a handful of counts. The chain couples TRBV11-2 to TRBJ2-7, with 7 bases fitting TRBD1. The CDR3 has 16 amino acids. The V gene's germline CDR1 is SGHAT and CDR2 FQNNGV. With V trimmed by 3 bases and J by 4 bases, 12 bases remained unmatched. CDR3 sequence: CASSFPPGQVSYEQYV. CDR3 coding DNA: TGTGCCAGCAGCTTTCCCCCCGGACAGGTATCATACGAGCAGTACGTC.

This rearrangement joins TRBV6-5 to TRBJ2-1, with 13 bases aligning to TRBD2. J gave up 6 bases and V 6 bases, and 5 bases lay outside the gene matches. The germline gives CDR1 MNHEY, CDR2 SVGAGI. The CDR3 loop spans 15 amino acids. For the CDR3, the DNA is TGTGCCAGCAGCCAACTAGCGGGGGGGCGCAATGAGCAGTTCTTC. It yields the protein CASSQLAGGRNEQFF.

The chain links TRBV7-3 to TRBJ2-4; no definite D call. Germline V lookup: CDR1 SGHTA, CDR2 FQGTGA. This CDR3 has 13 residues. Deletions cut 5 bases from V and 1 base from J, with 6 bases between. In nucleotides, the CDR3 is TGTGCCAGCAGCCTTACCGCCAAAAACATTCAGTACTTC. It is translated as CASSLTAKNIQYF.

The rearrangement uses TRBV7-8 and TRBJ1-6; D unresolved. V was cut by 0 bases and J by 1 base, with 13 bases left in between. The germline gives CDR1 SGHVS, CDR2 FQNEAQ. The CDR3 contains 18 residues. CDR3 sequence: CASSLAIGSGSYNSPLHF. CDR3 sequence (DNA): TGTGCCAGCAGCTTAGCTATCGGGTCTGGATCCTATAATTCACCCCTCCACTTT.

The CDR3 here is CASSSGNTIYF. For the CDR3, the DNA is TGTGCCAGTAGTAGCGGGAACACCATATATTTT. The chain couples TRBV19 to TRBJ1-3, with D hard to call. Germline V CDR1 and CDR2: LNHDA, SQIVND (reference sequence). The CDR3 loop spans 11 amino acids. Trimming took off 4 bases at V and 7 bases at J, with 5 bases between the two ends.

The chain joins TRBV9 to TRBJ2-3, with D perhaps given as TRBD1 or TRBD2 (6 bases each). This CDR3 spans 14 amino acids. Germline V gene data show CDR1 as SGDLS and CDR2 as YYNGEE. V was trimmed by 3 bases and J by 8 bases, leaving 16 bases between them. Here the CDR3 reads CASSGLNGGGTQYF. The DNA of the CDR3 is TGTGCCAGCAGCGGACTAAACGGAGGGGGTACGCAGTATTTT.

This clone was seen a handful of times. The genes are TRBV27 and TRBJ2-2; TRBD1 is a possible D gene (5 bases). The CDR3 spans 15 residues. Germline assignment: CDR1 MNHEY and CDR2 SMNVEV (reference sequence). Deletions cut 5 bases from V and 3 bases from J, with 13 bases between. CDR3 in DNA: TGTGCCAGCAGTCTAGGACAAGTTCACACCGGGGAGCTGTTTTTT. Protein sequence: CASSLGQVHTGELFF.

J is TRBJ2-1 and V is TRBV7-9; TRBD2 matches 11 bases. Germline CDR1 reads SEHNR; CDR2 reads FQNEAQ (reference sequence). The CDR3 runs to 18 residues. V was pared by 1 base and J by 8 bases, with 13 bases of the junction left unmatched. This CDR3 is CASSLGLAGGTGSHEQFF. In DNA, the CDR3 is TGTGCCAGCAGCTTAGGGTTAGCGGGGGGGACGGGGTCCCATGAGCAGTTCTTC.

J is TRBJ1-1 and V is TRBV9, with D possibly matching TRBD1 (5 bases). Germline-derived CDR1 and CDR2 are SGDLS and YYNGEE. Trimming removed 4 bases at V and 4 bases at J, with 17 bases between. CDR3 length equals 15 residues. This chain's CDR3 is CASSSEEGLGTEAFF. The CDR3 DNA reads TGTGCCAGCAGCTCAGAGGAGGGGCTCGGCACTGAAGCTTTCTTT.

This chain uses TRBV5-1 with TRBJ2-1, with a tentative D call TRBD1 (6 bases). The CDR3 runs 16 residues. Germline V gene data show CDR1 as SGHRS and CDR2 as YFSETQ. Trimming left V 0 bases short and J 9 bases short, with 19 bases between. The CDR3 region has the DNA TGCGCCAGCAGCTTGGCGATCGGGACAAAGAGGGGTGAGCAGTTCTTC. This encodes CASSLAIGTKRGEQFF.

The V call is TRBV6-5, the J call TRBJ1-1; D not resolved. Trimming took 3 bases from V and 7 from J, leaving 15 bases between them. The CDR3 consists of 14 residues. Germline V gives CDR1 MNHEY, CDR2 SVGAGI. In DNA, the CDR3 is TGTGCCAGCAGTTATTCCGGTCTGGGAATTGAAGCTTTCTTT. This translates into CASSYSGLGIEAFF.

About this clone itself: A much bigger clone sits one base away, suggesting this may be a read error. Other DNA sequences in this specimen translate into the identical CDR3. CDR3 nucleotides: TGCGCCAGCAGCTTGGGAGGGAACACTGAAGCTTTCTTT. Amino acids: CASSLGGNTEAFF. V gene TRBV5-1 combines with J gene TRBJ1-1, with D unclear. There are 13 residues in the CDR3. V was clipped by 0 bases and J by 1 base, with 4 bases between them. Germline V gene sequence: CDR1 SGHRS, CDR2 YFSETQ.

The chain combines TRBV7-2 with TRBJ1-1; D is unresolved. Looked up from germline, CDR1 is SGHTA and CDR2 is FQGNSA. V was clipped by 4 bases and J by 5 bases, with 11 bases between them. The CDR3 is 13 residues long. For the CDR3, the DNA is TGTGCCAGCAGCTCTCGCCTGAGGACTGAAGCTTTCTTT. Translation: CASSSRLRTEAFF.

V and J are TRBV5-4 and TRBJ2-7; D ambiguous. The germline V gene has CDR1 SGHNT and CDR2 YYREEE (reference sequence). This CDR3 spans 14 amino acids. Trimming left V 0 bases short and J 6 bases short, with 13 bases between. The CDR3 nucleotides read TGTGCCAGCAGCTTGGATCTAGGAACGGCCGAGCAGTACTTC. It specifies CASSLDLGTAEQYF.

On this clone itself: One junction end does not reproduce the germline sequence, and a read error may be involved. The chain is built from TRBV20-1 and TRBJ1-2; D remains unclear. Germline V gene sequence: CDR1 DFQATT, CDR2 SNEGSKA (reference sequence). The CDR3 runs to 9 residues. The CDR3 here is CSATTGLFF. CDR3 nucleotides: TGCAGTGCAACAACCGGGCTCTTCTTC.

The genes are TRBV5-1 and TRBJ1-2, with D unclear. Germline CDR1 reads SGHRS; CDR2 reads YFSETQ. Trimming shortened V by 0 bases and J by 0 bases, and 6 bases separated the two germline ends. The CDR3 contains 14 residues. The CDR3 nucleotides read TGCGCCAGCAGCTTGGGCCAACCTAACTATGGCTACACCTTC. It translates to CASSLGQPNYGYTF. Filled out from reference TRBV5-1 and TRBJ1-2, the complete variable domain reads KAGVTQTPRYLIKTRGQQVTLSCSPISGHRSVSWYQQTPGQGLQFLFEYFSETQRNKGNFPGRFSGRQFSNSRSEMNVSTLELGDSALYLCASSLGQPNYGYTFGSGTRLTVV.

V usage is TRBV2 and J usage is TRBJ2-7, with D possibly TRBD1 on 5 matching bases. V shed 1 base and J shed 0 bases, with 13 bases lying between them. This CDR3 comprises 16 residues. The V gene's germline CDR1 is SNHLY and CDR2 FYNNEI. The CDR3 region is CASSEVSGRSSYEQYV. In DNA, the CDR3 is TGTGCCAGCAGTGAAGTCTCAGGGCGCAGCTCCTACGAGCAGTACGTC.

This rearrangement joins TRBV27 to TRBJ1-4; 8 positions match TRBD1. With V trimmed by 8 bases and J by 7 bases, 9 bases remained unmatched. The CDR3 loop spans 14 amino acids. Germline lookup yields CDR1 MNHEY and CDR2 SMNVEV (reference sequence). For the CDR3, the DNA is TGTGCCAGCGTCTCCAGGGGGCAAGGTGAAAAACTGTTTTTT. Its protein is CASVSRGQGEKLFF.

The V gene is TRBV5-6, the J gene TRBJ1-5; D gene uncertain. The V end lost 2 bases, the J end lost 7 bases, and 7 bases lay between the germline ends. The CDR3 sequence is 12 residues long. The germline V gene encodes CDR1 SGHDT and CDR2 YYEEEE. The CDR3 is CASSFQGQPQHF. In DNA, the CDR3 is TGTGCCAGCAGCTTTCAAGGGCAGCCCCAGCATTTT.

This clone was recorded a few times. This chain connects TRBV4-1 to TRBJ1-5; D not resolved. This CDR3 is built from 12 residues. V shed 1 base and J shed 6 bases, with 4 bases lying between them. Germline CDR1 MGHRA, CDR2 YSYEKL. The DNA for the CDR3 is TGCGCCAGCAGCCAAGTGGGTCAGCCCCAGCATTTT. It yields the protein CASSQVGQPQHF.

The CDR3 here is CASSTGTGGQETQYF. The CDR3 DNA reads TGTGCCAGCAGCACCGGGACAGGGGGACAAGAGACCCAGTACTTC. The chain joins TRBV7-2 to TRBJ2-5; 11 bases are a match to TRBD1. From germline, CDR1 is SGHTA and CDR2 FQGNSA. The CDR3 consists of 15 residues. J gave up 2 bases and V 5 bases, and 4 bases lay outside the gene matches.

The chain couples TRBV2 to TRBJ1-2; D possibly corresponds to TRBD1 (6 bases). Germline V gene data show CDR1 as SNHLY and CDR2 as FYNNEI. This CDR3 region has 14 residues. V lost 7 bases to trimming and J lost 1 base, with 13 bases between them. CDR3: CASIGQPNNYGYTF. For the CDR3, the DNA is TGTGCCAGCATAGGACAGCCCAATAACTATGGCTACACCTTC.

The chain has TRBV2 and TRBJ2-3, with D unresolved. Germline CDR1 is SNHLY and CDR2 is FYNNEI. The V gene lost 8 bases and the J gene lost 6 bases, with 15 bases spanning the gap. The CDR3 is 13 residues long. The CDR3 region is CASQRDPGDTQYF. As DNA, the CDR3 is TGTGCCAGCCAGAGAGACCCCGGGGATACGCAGTATTTT.

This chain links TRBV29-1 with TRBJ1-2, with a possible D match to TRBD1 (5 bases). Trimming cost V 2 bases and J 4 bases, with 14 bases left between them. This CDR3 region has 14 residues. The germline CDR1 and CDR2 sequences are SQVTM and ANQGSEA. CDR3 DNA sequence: TGCAGCGTTGAAAAGAAGGGGCAGGGCTATGGCTACACCTTC. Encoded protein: CSVEKKGQGYGYTF.